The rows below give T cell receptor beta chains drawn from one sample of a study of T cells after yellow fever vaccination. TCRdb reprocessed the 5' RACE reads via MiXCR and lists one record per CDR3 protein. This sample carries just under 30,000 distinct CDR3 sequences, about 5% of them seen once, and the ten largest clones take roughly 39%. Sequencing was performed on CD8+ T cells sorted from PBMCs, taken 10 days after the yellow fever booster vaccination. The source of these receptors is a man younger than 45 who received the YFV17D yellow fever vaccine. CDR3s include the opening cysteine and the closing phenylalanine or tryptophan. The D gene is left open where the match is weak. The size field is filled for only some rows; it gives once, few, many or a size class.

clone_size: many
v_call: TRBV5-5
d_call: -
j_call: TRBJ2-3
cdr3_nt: TGTGCCAGCAGCTTGGGGGCAGGTACTAGCACAGATACGCAGTATTTT
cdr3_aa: CASSLGAGTSTDTQYF

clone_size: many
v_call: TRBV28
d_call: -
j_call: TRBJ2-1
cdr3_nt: TGTGCCAGCAGGGAGCCCGGGAACGGGAGAGAGCAGTTCTTC
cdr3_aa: CASREPGNGREQFF

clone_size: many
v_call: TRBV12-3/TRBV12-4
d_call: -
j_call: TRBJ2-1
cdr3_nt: TGTGCCAGCAGTTTTGACCAGGGGATAATATATGAGCAGTTCTTC
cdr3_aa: CASSFDQGIIYEQFF

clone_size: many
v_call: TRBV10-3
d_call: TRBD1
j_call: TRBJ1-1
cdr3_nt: TGTGCCATCAGCCAAGCGACCTCCGGGACAGTGAACACTGAAGCTTTCTTT
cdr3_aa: CAISQATSGTVNTEAFF

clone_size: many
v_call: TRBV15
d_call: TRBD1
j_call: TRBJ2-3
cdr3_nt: TGTGCCACCAGCTATGGGGACAGCCCCAGCACAGATACGCAGTATTTT
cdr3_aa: CATSYGDSPSTDTQYF

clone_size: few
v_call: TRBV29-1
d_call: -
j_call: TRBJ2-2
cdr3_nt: TGCAGCGTTGTTGCGTCAGGGAAAACCGGGGAGCTGTTTTTT
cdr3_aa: CSVVASGKTGELFF

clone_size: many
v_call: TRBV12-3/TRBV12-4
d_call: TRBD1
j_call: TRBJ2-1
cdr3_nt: TGTGCCAGCACGGGACAGGGTTACAATGAGCAGTTCTTC
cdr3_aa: CASTGQGYNEQFF

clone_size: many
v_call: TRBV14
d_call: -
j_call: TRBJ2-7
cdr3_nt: TGTGCCAGCAGCCAAGGAGTGATGCGAAACGAGCAGTACTTC
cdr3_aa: CASSQGVMRNEQYF

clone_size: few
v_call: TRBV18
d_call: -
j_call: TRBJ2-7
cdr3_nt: TGTGCCAGCTCACCACCGTCAGGGCCCGAGCAGTACTTC
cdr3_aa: CASSPPSGPEQYF

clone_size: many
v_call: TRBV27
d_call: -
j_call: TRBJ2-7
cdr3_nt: TGTGCCATCGGGGCAGACGCTGACTACGAGCAGTACTTC
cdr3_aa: CAIGADADYEQYF

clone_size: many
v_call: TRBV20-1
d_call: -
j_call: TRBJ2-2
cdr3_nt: TGCAGTGCGCCGGGGGTCGGGGAGCTGTTTTTT
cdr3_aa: CSAPGVGELFF

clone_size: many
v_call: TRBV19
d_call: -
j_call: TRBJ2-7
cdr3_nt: TGTGCCAGTAGTATAGCTTTGGCGGTAGAAGAGCAGTACTTC
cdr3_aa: CASSIALAVEEQYF

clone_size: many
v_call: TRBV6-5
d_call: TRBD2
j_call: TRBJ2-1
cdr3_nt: TGTGCCAGCAGGTCGGGACTAGCGGGAGGGAATGAGCAGTTCTTC
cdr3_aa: CASRSGLAGGNEQFF

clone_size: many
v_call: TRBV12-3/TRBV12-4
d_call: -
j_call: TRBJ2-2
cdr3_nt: TGTGCCAGCACCAGGACCCCCGGCACCGGGGAGCTGTTTTTT
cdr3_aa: CASTRTPGTGELFF

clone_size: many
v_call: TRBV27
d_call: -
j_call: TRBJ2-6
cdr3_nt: TGTGCCAGCAGTTTAAGTTCTGGGGCCAACGTCCTGACTTTC
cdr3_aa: CASSLSSGANVLTF

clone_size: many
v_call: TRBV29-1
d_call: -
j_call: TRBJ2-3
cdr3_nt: TGCAGCGTCAGACTAGTAGGTGGGGATAGCACAGATACGCAGTATTTT
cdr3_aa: CSVRLVGGDSTDTQYF

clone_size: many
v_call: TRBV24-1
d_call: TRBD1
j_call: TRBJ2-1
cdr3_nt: TGTGCCACCAGTGATTGGGACAGCCCCAATGAGCAGTTCTTC
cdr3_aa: CATSDWDSPNEQFF

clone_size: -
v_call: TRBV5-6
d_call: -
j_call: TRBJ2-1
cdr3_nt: TGTGCCAGCAGCCCCGGGATACCCTACTACAATGAGCAGTTCTTC
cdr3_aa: CASSPGIPYYNEQFF

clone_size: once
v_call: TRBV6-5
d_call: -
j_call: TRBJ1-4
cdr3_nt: TGTGCCAGCAAATCAGGGAGTGAAAAACTGTTTTTT
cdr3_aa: CASKSGSEKLFF

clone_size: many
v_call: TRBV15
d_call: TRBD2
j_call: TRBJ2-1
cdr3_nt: TGTGCCACCAGCAGCTCTGGCGGGGGAGGTTACAATGAGCAGTTCTTC
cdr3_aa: CATSSSGGGGYNEQFF

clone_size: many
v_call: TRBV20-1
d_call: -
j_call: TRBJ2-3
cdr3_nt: TGCAGTGCTAGGCCGTGGAGCGCAGATACGCAGTATTTT
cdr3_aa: CSARPWSADTQYF

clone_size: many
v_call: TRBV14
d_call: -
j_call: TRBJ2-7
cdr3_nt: TGTGCCAGCAGCATCGGCGTTGGCTACGAGCAGTACTTC
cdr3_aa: CASSIGVGYEQYF

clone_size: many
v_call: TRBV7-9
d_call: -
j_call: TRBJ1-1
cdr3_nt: TGTGCCAGCAGCACTGGGACCGTCCTTCGGACTGAAGCTTTCTTT
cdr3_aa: CASSTGTVLRTEAFF

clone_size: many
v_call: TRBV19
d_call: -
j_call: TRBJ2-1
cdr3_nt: TGTGCCAGTACCAGTGGGACCTACAATGAGCAGTTCTTC
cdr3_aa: CASTSGTYNEQFF

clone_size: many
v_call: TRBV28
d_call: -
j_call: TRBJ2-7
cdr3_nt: TGTGCCAGCAGTTTCCAAAAGATCTACGAGCAGTACTTC
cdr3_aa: CASSFQKIYEQYF

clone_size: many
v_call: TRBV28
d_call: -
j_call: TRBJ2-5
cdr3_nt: TGTGCCAGCAGTTTAATGGGCGGTGAGGGCACCAACCAAGAGACCCAGTACTTC
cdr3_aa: CASSLMGGEGTNQETQYF

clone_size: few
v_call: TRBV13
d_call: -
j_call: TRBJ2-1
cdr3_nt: TGTGCCACCAGGCTGCCAGGCAATGAGCAGTTCTTC
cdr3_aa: CATRLPGNEQFF

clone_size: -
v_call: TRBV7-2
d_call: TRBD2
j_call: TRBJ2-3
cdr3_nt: TGTGCCAGCACCTTAATTGCGGGAGCAGATACGCAGTATTTT
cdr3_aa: CASTLIAGADTQYF

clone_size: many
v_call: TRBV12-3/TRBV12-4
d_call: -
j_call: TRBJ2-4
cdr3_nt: TGTGCCAGCAGTTTAGGCTTAGGAGGGAACATTCAGTACTTC
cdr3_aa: CASSLGLGGNIQYF

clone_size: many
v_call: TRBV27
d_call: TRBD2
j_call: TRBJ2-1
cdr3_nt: TGTGCCAGCGGGGGGGACGGAACCTACAATGAGCAGTTCTTC
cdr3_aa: CASGGDGTYNEQFF

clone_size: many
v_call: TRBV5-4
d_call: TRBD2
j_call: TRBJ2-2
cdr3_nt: TGTGCCAGCAGCTTGGGAGCGGGACTTTCCCCCGGGGAGCTGTTTTTT
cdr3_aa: CASSLGAGLSPGELFF

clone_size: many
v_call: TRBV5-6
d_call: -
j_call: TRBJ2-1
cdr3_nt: TGTGCCAGCAGCTTGATGTTAGCTGGGCTCTACAATGAGCAGTTCTTC
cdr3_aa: CASSLMLAGLYNEQFF

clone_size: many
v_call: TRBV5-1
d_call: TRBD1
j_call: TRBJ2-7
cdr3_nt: TGCGCCAGCAGCCCCCCCGGGACAGGGGGCCACGAGCAGTACTTC
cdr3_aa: CASSPPGTGGHEQYF

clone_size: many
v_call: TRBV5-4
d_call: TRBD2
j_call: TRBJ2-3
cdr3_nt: TGTGCCAGCAGCTCCACTACTAGCGGTAGCACAGATACGCAGTATTTT
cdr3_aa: CASSSTTSGSTDTQYF

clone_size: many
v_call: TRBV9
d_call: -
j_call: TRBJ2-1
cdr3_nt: TGTGCCAGCAGCGCAGACAATGAGCAGTTCTTC
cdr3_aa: CASSADNEQFF

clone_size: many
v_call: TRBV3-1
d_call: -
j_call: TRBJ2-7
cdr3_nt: TGTGCCAGCAGCCAAGTAGGGGGAGGCGCGACCTACGAGCAGTACTTC
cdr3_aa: CASSQVGGGATYEQYF

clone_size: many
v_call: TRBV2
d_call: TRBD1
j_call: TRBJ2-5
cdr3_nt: TGTGCCAGCGTAGGGACAGGGGCTGAAGGGACCCAGTACTTC
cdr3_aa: CASVGTGAEGTQYF

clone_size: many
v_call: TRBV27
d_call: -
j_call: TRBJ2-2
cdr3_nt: TGTGCCAGCAGTTTATCCGGGGAGCTGTTTTTT
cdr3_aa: CASSLSGELFF

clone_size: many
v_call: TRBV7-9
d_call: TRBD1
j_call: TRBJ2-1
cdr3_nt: TGTGCCAGCAGCTCTAACAGGGGACCCAACCCTCTTGAGCAGTTCTTC
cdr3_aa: CASSSNRGPNPLEQFF

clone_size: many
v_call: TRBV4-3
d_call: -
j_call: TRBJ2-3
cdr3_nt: TGCGCCAGCAGCCAAGAGCCCCGGGCCGGGGCAGATACGCAGTATTTT
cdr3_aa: CASSQEPRAGADTQYF

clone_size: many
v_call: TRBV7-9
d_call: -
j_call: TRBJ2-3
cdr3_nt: TGTGCCAGCAGCCGGCTTTGGGAGGATACGCAGTATTTT
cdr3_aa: CASSRLWEDTQYF

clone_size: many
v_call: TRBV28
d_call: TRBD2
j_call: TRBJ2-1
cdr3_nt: TGTGCCAGCAGTTTAGGGATAGCGGGAGGCCTAACACTATACAATGAGCAGTTCTTC
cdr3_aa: CASSLGIAGGLTLYNEQFF

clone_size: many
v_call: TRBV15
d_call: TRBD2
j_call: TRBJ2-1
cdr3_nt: TGTGCCACCAGCAGGGACCTAGCGGGAGGGCCGGTCAATGAGCAGTTCTTC
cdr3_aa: CATSRDLAGGPVNEQFF

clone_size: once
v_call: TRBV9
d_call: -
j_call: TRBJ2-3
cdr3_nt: TGTGCCAGCAGCGTATCATCTGATACGCAGTATTTT
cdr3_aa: CASSVSSDTQYF

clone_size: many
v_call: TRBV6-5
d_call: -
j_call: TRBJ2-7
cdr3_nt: TGTGCCAGCATAGGGCAGGGCTACGAGCAGTACTTC
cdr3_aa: CASIGQGYEQYF

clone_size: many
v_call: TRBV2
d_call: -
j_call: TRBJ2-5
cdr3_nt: TGTGCCAGCAGCGAGGGTCCGCTGGAGACCCAGTACTTC
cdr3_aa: CASSEGPLETQYF

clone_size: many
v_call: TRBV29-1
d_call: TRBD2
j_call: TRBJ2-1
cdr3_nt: TGCAGCGTTGATGGGGGGGATAGCTCCTACAATGAGCAGTTCTTC
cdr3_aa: CSVDGGDSSYNEQFF

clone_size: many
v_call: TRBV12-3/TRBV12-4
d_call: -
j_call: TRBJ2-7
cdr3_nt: TGTGCCAGCTCCTCGGGACACAACTACGAGCAGTACTTC
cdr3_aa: CASSSGHNYEQYF

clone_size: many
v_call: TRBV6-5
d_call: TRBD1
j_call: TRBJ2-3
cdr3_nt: TGTGCCAGCAGTTACTCGGGGAGTATACAGGGGGTGTCAGATACGCAGTATTTT
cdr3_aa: CASSYSGSIQGVSDTQYF

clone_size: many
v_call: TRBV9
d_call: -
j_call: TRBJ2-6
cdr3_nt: TGTGCCAGCGGATCGTCTGGGGCCAACGTCCTGACTTTC
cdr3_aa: CASGSSGANVLTF